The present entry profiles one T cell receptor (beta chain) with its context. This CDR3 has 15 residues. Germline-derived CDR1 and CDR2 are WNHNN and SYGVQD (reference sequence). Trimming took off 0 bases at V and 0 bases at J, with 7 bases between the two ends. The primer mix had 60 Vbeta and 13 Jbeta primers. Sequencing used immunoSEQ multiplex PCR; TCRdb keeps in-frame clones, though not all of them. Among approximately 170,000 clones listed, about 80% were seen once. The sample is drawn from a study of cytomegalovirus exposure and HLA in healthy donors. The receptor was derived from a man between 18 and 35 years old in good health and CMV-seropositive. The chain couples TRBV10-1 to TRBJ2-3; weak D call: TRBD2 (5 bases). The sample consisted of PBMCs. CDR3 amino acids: CASSESRVSTDTQYF. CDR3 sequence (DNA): TGCGCCAGCAGTGAGTCGAGGGTCAGCACAGATACGCAGTATTTT.